This T cell receptor beta chain emerged from a study of cytomegalovirus exposure and HLA in healthy donors. Method: immunoSEQ multiplex PCR; TCRdb's copy keeps in-frame clones and lacks some. The data contain 60,000 to 90,000 clones, 94% of them singletons. V lost 10 bases, J lost 4 bases, and 13 bases lay in between. The CDR3 totals 12 residues. Looked up from germline, CDR1 is MDHEN and CDR2 is SYDVKM. The chain combines TRBV28 with TRBJ1-1; D ambiguous. This receptor was obtained from a woman between 18 and 29 years old in good health and CMV-seronegative. Sequences were obtained from PBMCs. The CDR3 nucleotides read TGTGCCACTATAACTTTGTTCACTGAAGCTTTCTTT. It translates to CATITLFTEAFF.